This T cell receptor beta chain was obtained from a study of T cell changes during pregnancy in multiple sclerosis. V lost 5 bases to trimming and J lost 9 bases, with 15 bases between them. This CDR3 contains 13 residues. The germline gives CDR1 SGHTA, CDR2 FQGNSA. Some clones are missing from TCRdb's copy, which holds only in-frame ones; the method was immunoSEQ multiplex PCR. The table has more than 50,000 clones, roughly 90% seen once. The material was peripheral blood, obtained before pregnancy. This clonotype was obtained from a female donor with multiple sclerosis, enrolled in a pregnancy study. V and J are TRBV7-2 and TRBJ2-3; D may be TRBD2 (5 bases). CDR3 sequence (DNA): TGTGCCAGCAGCCCTGGACTTGGTGGGACGCAGTATTTT. Its translation: CASSPGLGGTQYF.